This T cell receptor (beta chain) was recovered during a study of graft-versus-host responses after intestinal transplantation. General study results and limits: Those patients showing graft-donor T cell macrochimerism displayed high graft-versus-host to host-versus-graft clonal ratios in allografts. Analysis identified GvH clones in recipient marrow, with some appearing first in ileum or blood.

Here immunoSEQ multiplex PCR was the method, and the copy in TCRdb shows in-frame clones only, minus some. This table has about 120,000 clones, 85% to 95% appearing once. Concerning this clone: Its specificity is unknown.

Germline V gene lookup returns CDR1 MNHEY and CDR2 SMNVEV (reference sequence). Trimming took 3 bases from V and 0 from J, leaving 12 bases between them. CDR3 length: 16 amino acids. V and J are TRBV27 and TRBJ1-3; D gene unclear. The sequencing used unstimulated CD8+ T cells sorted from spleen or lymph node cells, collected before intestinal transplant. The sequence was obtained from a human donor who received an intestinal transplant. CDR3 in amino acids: CASSFGHPGSGNTIYF. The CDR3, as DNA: TGTGCCAGCAGTTTCGGCCACCCAGGCTCTGGAAACACCATATATTTT.